This TCR beta chain was identified during a study of identical twins (dated by TCRdb to 2016 to 2018). At the level of the whole study: The study deep-sequenced TCR alpha and beta repertoires from monozygotic twins, unrelated adults of various ages and cord blood to test whether fetal clonotypes persist. Replicate twin experiments were performed at different times using different library preparation protocols to rule out contamination. Results and caveats for the whole study, not just this receptor: In beta out-of-frame sequences, excess twin sharing was weaker, because having fewer shared sequences lowered the signal-to-noise ratio. Compared with coincidental sharing between unrelated individuals, out-of-frame TCR alpha sequences shared between twins had an excess of sequences with low generation probability. In monozygotic twins, out-of-frame TCR alpha sharing was systematically underestimated by recombination models, although the models agreed with sharing between unrelated individuals. Zero-insertion analyses could be partly confounded by invariant T cells such as MAIT and iNKT, although diverse VJ usage argued against such confounding for most clonotypes. Fewer insertions were carried by abundant cord blood beta clonotypes, a similar but weaker trend appeared in young adult naive repertoires, and no such trend appeared in memory repertoires. Conclusions relied on cross-sectional statistical analysis, since the same donors could not be followed over many years.

Only healthy Caucasian donors were included. Three pairs of female monozygotic twins, all aged about 18 to 29 years, made up the twin cohort. Positive isolation kits from Invitrogen were used to isolate CD4+ and CD8+ T cell populations. To prepare the library, 5' RACE was applied. The instrument given in TCRdb is Illumina HiSeq 2000. A universal primer binding site was added through template switching, and the final cDNA carried a unique molecular identifier so that TCR cDNA molecules could be counted accurately. Specific primers in the conserved constant-segment region were used to synthesize first-strand cDNA for the TCR alpha and beta chains. To control for contamination, every cDNA library was double barcoded, receiving both a SMART-Mk sample barcode and Illumina barcodes. TruSeq adapter sequences along with Illumina sample barcodes were introduced in two successive PCR steps. The Illumina HiSeq platform was used with custom primers to sequence TCR alpha and beta cDNA libraries. The study's own analysis went as follows. MiGEC was used to process raw reads and extract unique molecular identifiers, and MiXCR was used to find CDR3 positions. For each individual, recombination models were inferred using an EM algorithm with the repgenHMM and IGoR tools. Shared clonotype analysis was performed with the tcR package in R, normalizing sharing by the product of cloneset sizes. To study raw recombination free of thymic and clonal selection effects, out-of-frame nonproductive sequences were analyzed. TCRdb ran its own pipeline on the public reads, namely fastp trimming at Q25 and MiXCR clone calling, and kept in-frame beta chains. A single entry per CDR3 protein holds the most common genes and DNA from its merged rows. None of the V and J calls come from the authors' own analysis; TCRdb made them. Here the sample has about 530,000 distinct CDR3 sequences; 20% to 25% occur a single time. Approximately 0.52% of the sample is held by the ten biggest clonotypes.

The V end loses 5 bases and the J end loses 3 bases, and a stretch of 11 bases separates them. From its cysteine to its phenylalanine, the CDR3 spans 13 amino acids. Only the CDR3 DNA stays, 39 bases, in frame from base 1. The germline V gene yields SGHRS for CDR1 and YFSETQ for CDR2. In this sample, this clonotype turned up many times. Its binding antigen is unknown. One base away there is no much larger clone; base qualities are not given. These same records also appear under a second study, on yellow fever vaccine responses in identical twins. In that second paper, the authors write: The authors reported that the T cell response to vaccination in identical twins appeared partly convergent and partly personalized. In identical twins, the study followed T cell clones that responded to the vaccine with precision.

Here the chain combines TRBV5-1 and TRBJ1-1, with the D gene call left open. The clonotype was recovered from a woman under 30 in good health. Sequenced sample: CD4+ T cells sorted from blood. The DNA sequence reads TGCGCCAGCAGTCGCCAACTGGACACTGAAGCTTTCTTT. Its protein is CASSRQLDTEAFF.